The source of this TCR beta chain is a study of cytomegalovirus exposure and HLA in healthy donors. Trimming at V came to 7 bases and at J to 9 bases, leaving 10 bases not matched to a gene. Germline V gene data show CDR1 as MNHNY and CDR2 as SVGAGI (reference sequence). CDR3 length: 15 residues. Findings of the study overall: The investigators catalogued some 150 TCR beta chains as cytomegalovirus-associated.

Primers: 60 Vbeta forward and 13 Jbeta reverse. The table came from immunoSEQ multiplex PCR; TCRdb's copy has only in-frame clones and leaves some out. The data contain around 150,000 clones, around 57% of them seen just once; the ten biggest clones take up approximately 1.7%. This clone was seen a handful of times. As yet, its antigen is unknown. This TCR derives from a male donor in good health and CMV-seronegative. The chain couples TRBV6-6 to TRBJ1-6; 9 bases map to TRBD1. Sample: PBMCs. CDR3 residues: CASNSPGTGISPLHF. The CDR3 DNA reads TGTGCCAGCAACTCACCCGGGACAGGGATTTCACCCCTCCACTTT.